This passage covers 5 T cell receptor beta chains from one sample sequenced in a study of PD-1 blockade in classical Hodgkin lymphoma. Here immunoSEQ multiplex PCR was the method, and the copy in TCRdb shows in-frame clones only, minus some. Of under 95,000 clones listed, around nine tenths were seen once; the top ten hold approximately 2.4%. With no exception, relapse followed autologous stem cell transplantation in all patients, and brentuximab vedotin exposure varied. Sequencing used peripheral blood mononuclear cells (PBMCs), obtained before the second cycle of nivolumab. The receptors derive from a human donor with classical Hodgkin lymphoma.

V gene TRBV27 combines with J gene TRBJ1-5; D remains unclear. Germline V gene sequence: CDR1 MNHEY, CDR2 SMNVEV (reference sequence). V lost 8 bases and J 9 bases, leaving 20 bases between the germline ends. The CDR3 extends over 14 amino acids. CDR3 loop: CASGSGSPAGPQHF. The DNA of the CDR3 is TGTGCCAGCGGGTCGGGCAGCCCTGCGGGGCCCCAGCATTTT.

The rearrangement joins TRBV5-8 to TRBJ2-1; 7 bases are shared with TRBD1. The CDR3 loop spans 15 amino acids. Germline CDR1 reads SGHTS; CDR2 reads YDEGEE. J gave up 3 bases and V 3 bases, and 6 bases lay outside the gene matches. The CDR3 loop reads CASSSRGPLYNEQFF. The DNA of the CDR3 is TGTGCCAGCAGCTCGAGGGGGCCCCTCTACAATGAGCAGTTCTTC.

CDR3 nucleotides: TGTGCCAGCAGTGGACTAGGCCACCTCTCCAGCTCCTACAATGAGCAGTTCTTC. It encodes CASSGLGHLSSSYNEQFF. The J gene is TRBJ2-1, the V gene TRBV2; the D gene is possibly TRBD2 (6 bases). CDR1 and CDR2 from the germline V gene are SNHLY and FYNNEI. The V gene lost 4 bases and the J gene lost 0 bases, with 19 bases spanning the gap. The CDR3 sequence is 18 residues long.

There are a few counts of this clone. The chain combines TRBV19 with TRBJ1-5; D gene ambiguous. The CDR3 totals 16 residues. The germline gives CDR1 LNHDA, CDR2 SQIVND (reference sequence). Deletions cut 3 bases from V and 0 bases from J, with 12 bases between. This chain's CDR3 is CASSMRSRYSNQPQHF. The CDR3 nucleotides are TGTGCCAGTAGTATGCGCAGCCGCTATAGCAATCAGCCCCAGCATTTT.

The chain couples TRBV19 to TRBJ2-1; 11 bases line up with TRBD2. CDR3 length equals 18 residues. The V gene's germline CDR1 is LNHDA and CDR2 SQIVND (reference sequence). The V and J ends lost 3 bases and 8 bases, in that order; junction bases with no gene match: 15. CDR3 sequence (DNA): TGTGCCAGTAGTATCCCCCGGTTGGGACTAGCGGCCAGGTATGAGCAGTTCTTC. It codes for CASSIPRLGLAARYEQFF.